This T cell receptor (beta chain) appears in the sequencing data of a study of cytomegalovirus exposure and HLA in healthy donors (dated by TCRdb to the late 2010s). Regarding the study in general: According to a later analysis, one platform produced both the 100 to 150 validation repertoires and the 700 or so repertoires of the first cohort. The study was designed to test whether signatures of past pathogen exposure could be identified by cataloging public T cell receptors. Besides the first cohort of approximately 710 subjects, a separate validation cohort made up of 95 to 150 different subjects was used. The study combined high-throughput TCR immunosequencing, statistical association of individual TCRs with disease status, and machine learning to predict cytomegalovirus infection status. Findings and caveats that apply to the study as a whole: The classifier was reported to diagnose cytomegalovirus status with high specificity and sensitivity in both the original and validation cohorts. In a later analysis, TCRs clustered in the first cohort were found to also tend to co-occur in the 120 validation repertoires, with about 94% of cluster scores above 0. A later analysis had no HLA typing for the validation cohort, so co-occurrence there was scored across all 130 or so repertoires. A total of roughly 160 TCR beta chains were listed by the study as associated with cytomegalovirus. The authors suggested that the approach could potentially be generalized to other disease states and immunological phenotypes. Most TCR sequences were observed very rarely across donors, whereas some public TCRs were present in many individuals. In vitro tests confirmed that a few of the cytomegalovirus-associated TCR beta chains recognize cytomegalovirus antigens.

The donors were included in the validation cohort of some 120 subjects, a group kept apart from the 666-subject first cohort. Turning to this clone: The target of this receptor is not known. No per-base quality is available; no much larger clone lies one base away.

The library was generated by the immunoSEQ multiplex PCR assay. Regarding the original processing steps: A statistical classification framework was built to diagnose cytomegalovirus status from the catalog of TCR beta chain sequences. The table comes from immuneACCESS by way of TCRdb, which keeps in-frame sequences with V and J called. Part of the clones is missing from these tables; in studies checked, under half for an unresolved V gene and the rest for unknown reasons. From that table come the V and J calls and clone size; the DNA was used to work out D and trimming. The sample contains about 150,000 clones, 85% to 90% of them found a single time. Approximately 3.1% of the sample rests with the top ten. Material for sequencing was PBMCs. The clonotype was recovered from a man in his late teens or twenties in good health and CMV-seronegative.

The DNA sequence is as follows: TGTGCCAACCCCGTACAGGGTTCCTATGGCTACACCTTC. Its protein reads: CANPVQGSYGYTF. The receptor chain draws on TRBV11-3 and TRBJ1-2, and perhaps TRBD1 as D gene, on 6 matching bases. The CDR3 contains 13 residues, cysteine and phenylalanine counted. CDR3 DNA only is kept here, 39 bases in frame from base 1. CDR1 and CDR2 (SGHNT, YENEEA) derive from the germline V gene. Trimming takes 10 bases from V and 4 bases from J, and the germline ends sit 16 bases apart.